The following is a TCR beta chain sequence with its context. Its target is not known. This specimen comes from a study of cytomegalovirus exposure and HLA in healthy donors. Per the germline V gene, CDR1 is LNHDA and CDR2 is SQIVND (reference sequence). This CDR3 has 14 amino acids. The J segment lost 6 bases and the V segment lost 4 bases, leaving 8 bases of the junction unmatched. The PCR was carried out with 60 Vbeta primers and 13 Jbeta primers. Method: immunoSEQ multiplex PCR; TCRdb's copy keeps in-frame clones and lacks some. The sample consists of tens of thousands of clones, 82% of them appearing once. Whole-study findings and limits: The authors later linked a missense DCLRE1C variant to TCR beta V- and J-gene trimming. The authors later found HLA-associated TCR beta chains more clonally expanded than equally common others. According to reports, the classifier identified cytomegalovirus status with high specificity and sensitivity.

This chain links TRBV19 with TRBJ1-1, with 7 bases aligning to TRBD1. The receptor comes from a woman aged 18-29 years in good health and CMV-seropositive. Material: PBMCs. The CDR3 is CASSNRQGVAEAFF. CDR3 DNA: TGTGCCAGTAGTAACAGACAGGGTGTGGCTGAAGCTTTCTTT.